The entry that follows covers one TCR beta chain sequence. The data are from a study of T cells in Graves' hyperthyroidism and ophthalmopathy. What was amplified from RNA transcripts were TCR beta CDR3 regions. During a first-round RT-PCR of the TCR CDR3, the HTBI primer set was used. TCRdb reprocessed the multiplex PCR reads with MiXCR, giving one entry per CDR3 protein. The sample contains hundreds of thousands of distinct CDR3 sequences, 14% to 15% of which appear only once. The sample was blood. This clonotype was obtained from a man between 18 and 29 years old with Graves' ophthalmopathy.

CDR3 in amino acids: CAILATGQGRNTEAFF. DNA for the CDR3: TGTGCCATATTGGCCACCGGACAGGGCCGGAACACTGAAGCTTTCTTT. The rearrangement links TRBV10-3 to TRBJ1-1; TRBD1 matches 8 bases. Germline CDR1 ENHRY, CDR2 SYGVKD. The CDR3 runs to 16 residues. The trim removed 9 bases at V and 1 base at J, leaving 13 bases unmatched.